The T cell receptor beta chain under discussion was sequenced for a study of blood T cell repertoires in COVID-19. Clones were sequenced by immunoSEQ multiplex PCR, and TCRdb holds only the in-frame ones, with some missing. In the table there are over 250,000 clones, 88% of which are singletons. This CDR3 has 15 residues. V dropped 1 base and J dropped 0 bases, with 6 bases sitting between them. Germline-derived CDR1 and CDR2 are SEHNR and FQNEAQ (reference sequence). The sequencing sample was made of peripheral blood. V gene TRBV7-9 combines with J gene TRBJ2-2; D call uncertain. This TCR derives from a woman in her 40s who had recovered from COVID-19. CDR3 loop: CASSLETPNTGELFF. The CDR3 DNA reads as TGTGCCAGCAGCTTAGAGACACCGAACACCGGGGAGCTGTTTTTT.